This T cell receptor beta chain was recovered during a study of regulatory T cells in long-lasting Graves disease. HTBI primers from iRepertoire and Arm-PCR of CDR3 regions yielded the TCR beta libraries. TCRdb redid the calling of the multiplex PCR reads with MiXCR, one entry per CDR3 protein. The sample carries about 430,000 distinct CDR3 sequences, over 14% recorded once. This CDR3 contains 15 residues. The V gene's germline CDR1 is LGHDT and CDR2 YNNKEL (reference sequence). Trimming removed 0 bases at V and 5 bases at J, with 13 bases between. General study findings and limits: Persistent Graves' patients showed less TCR diversity than newly diagnosed patients showed.

This clonotype was recorded at least ten times. Its specificity is not known. The time point: newly diagnosed GD, antithyroid drugs for less than 3 months. The TCR library was prepared using RNA isolated from PBMCs. Each patient gave 7 to 9 milliliters of EDTA-anticoagulated peripheral blood. These sequences were also reported in another study, on T cells in Graves' hyperthyroidism and ophthalmopathy. In that study: Researchers ran a first-round RT-PCR on the TCR CDR3 using the HTBI primer set. Ophthalmopathy cases were set apart from stable hyperthyroidism by a 13 V-J model.

The material was peripheral blood mononuclear cells (PBMCs), obtained at new diagnosis, from a patient treated with antithyroid drugs. This receptor was taken from a woman in her 40s with Graves disease. This rearrangement joins TRBV3-1 to TRBJ1-2; D may be TRBD1 (5 bases). The CDR3 loop is CASSQDHRSLYGYTF. The CDR3 DNA follows: TGTGCCAGCAGCCAAGACCACAGGAGTCTATATGGCTACACCTTC.